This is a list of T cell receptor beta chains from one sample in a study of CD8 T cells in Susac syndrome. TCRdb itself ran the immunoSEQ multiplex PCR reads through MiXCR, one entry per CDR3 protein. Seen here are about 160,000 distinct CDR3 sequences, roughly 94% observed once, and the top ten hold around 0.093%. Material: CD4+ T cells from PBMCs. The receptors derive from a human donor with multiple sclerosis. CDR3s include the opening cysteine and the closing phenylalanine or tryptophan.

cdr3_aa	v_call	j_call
CASSQTLLATSTDTQYF	TRBV4-3	TRBJ2-3
CASSTTGSNYGYTF	TRBV3-1	TRBJ1-2
CASSSRGEGQPQHF	TRBV5-1	TRBJ1-5
CASRTGWNTEAFF	TRBV5-6	TRBJ1-1
CSARGASSYNEQFF	TRBV20-1	TRBJ2-1
CASSPDSYGYTF	TRBV4-2	TRBJ1-2
CASSEQGESSGYTF	TRBV7-9	TRBJ1-2
CSVEDQGSKNIQYF	TRBV29-1	TRBJ2-4
CSARFGGQTQYF	TRBV20-1	TRBJ2-5
CASSGPYRDDESIQYF	TRBV25-1	TRBJ2-4
CASSQGPTGELFF	TRBV4-1	TRBJ2-2
CASSQDTAAANTGELFF	TRBV4-3	TRBJ2-2
CASSSILAGQETQYF	TRBV5-1	TRBJ2-5
CASSVAFQIGQGANEQFF	TRBV9	TRBJ2-1
CASRGLAGGPQETQYF	TRBV6-2/TRBV6-3	TRBJ2-5
CASRRSLEKLFF	TRBV23-1	TRBJ1-4
CASSVRASSGNTIYF	TRBV7-2	TRBJ1-3
CSAQPLSGSPQRTGELFF	TRBV20-1	TRBJ2-2
CASSPKKTSGHTGELFF	TRBV7-9	TRBJ2-2
CASNSGRGNQPQHF	TRBV5-6	TRBJ1-5
CASSPGQGREKTQYF	TRBV13	TRBJ2-5
CASRTGTGGIKQYF	TRBV7-8	TRBJ2-7
CSAPSRGGSGELFF	TRBV20-1	TRBJ2-2
CASSRDLPSTDTQYF	TRBV18	TRBJ2-3
CASSSNSGSQPQHF	TRBV7-9	TRBJ1-5
CASSLGDRNTEAFF	TRBV7-6	TRBJ1-1
CASSTAPPTAKNIQYF	TRBV11-2	TRBJ2-4
CASSLGSGTDGIQYF	TRBV7-6	TRBJ2-4